This T cell receptor beta chain was recovered during a study of cytomegalovirus exposure and HLA in healthy donors. V gave up 5 bases and J gave up 5 bases; unmatched junction bases: 7. Germline V lookup: CDR1 SEHNR, CDR2 FQNEAQ (reference sequence). The CDR3 consists of 14 residues. Comment on this clone: As yet, its antigen is unknown.

Findings of the study overall: Cytomegalovirus-associated TCR beta chains were listed, numbering roughly 150.

60 Vbeta and 13 Jbeta primers were used in PCR. Sequencing used immunoSEQ multiplex PCR; TCRdb keeps in-frame clones, though not all of them. The sample shows approximately 140,000 clones, 75% to 85% of them seen only once. The sequenced sample consisted of PBMCs. The rearrangement links TRBV7-9 to TRBJ1-1, with 8 bases that match TRBD1. The source of this sequence is a man in his forties or fifties in good health and CMV-seronegative. The CDR3 protein is CASSPTGGRTEAFF. The CDR3, as DNA: TGTGCCAGCAGCCCTACAGGGGGACGAACTGAAGCTTTCTTT. The variable domain in full, completed from reference TRBV7-9 and TRBJ1-1, reads DTGVSQNPRHKITKRGQNVTFRCDPISEHNRLYWYRQTLGQGPEFLTYFQNEAQLEKSRLLSDRFSAERPKGSFSTLEIQRTEQGDSAMYLCASSPTGGRTEAFFGQGTRLTVV.